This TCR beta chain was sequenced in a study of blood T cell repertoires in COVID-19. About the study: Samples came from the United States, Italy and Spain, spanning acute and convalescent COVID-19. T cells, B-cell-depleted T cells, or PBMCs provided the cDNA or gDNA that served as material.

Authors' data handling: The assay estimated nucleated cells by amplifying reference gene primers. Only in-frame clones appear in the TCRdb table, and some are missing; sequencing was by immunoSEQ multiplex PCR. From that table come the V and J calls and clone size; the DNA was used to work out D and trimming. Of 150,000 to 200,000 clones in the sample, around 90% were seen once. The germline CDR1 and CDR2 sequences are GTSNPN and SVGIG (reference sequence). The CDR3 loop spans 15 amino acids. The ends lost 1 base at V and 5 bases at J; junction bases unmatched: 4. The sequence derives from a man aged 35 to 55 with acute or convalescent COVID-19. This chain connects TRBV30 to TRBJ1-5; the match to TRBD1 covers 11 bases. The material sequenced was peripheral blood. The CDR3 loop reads CAWSEDRGLYQPQHF. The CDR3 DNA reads TGTGCCTGGAGTGAGGACAGGGGGCTCTATCAGCCCCAGCATTTT.